These 31 T cell receptor beta chains came from one sample sequenced in a study of cytomegalovirus exposure and HLA in healthy donors. The PCR used 60 Vbeta and 13 Jbeta primers. Libraries were prepared by immunoSEQ multiplex PCR; TCRdb keeps only in-frame clonotypes and omits some of them. The data show 200,000 or so clones, roughly four fifths seen once. The sample consisted of PBMCs. The receptor set was obtained from a woman in her 50s in good health and CMV-seropositive.

This clone showed up just once. This chain links TRBV4-3 with TRBJ1-6, with TRBD1 matching over 8 bases. The germline V gene has CDR1 LGHNA and CDR2 YSLEER. Trimming took 1 base from V and 8 from J; bases not matched to a gene: 7. This CDR3 is built from 16 residues. DNA of the CDR3: TGCGCCAGCAGCCAAGCTCCCCGGACAGGGTATTCACCCCTCCACTTT. Amino acid sequence: CASSQAPRTGYSPLHF.

This clone has only a few counts. The V gene is TRBV21-1, the J gene TRBJ2-7; TRBD1, the table's D call, lacks a check against the DNA. TRBV21-1 is recorded as a pseudogene. CDR3 size: 17 residues. CDR3 loop: CAAFKVLGQGASYEQYF. The CDR3 nucleotides read TGTGCCGCTTTCAAAGTCCTGGGACAGGGGGCCTCCTACGAGCAGTACTTC.

V usage is TRBV30 and J usage is TRBJ1-4; no clear D. The V and J ends lost 3 bases and 3 bases respectively, with 8 bases between them. The CDR3 has 13 amino acids. Germline V gene data show CDR1 as GTSNPN and CDR2 as SVGIG (reference sequence). The CDR3: CAWRPRANEKLFF. The CDR3 DNA reads as TGTGCCTGGAGACCCCGGGCTAATGAAAAACTGTTTTTT.

This clone was recorded a few times. This chain connects TRBV23-1 to TRBJ2-1; D gene uncertain. TRBV23-1 is treated as an ORF (open reading frame) with a function not yet certain. The CDR3 totals 12 residues. V was pared by 0 bases and J by 9 bases, with 6 bases between. The CDR3 protein is CASSQSRFEQFF. Here the CDR3 DNA reads TGCGCCAGCAGTCAATCGCGGTTTGAGCAGTTCTTC.

The chain recombines TRBV28 with TRBJ1-1; D is ambiguous. V was trimmed by 1 base and J by 1 base, leaving 13 bases between them. Germline V gives CDR1 MDHEN, CDR2 SYDVKM. The length of the CDR3 is 16 residues. For the CDR3, the DNA is TGTGCCAGCAGTTTATCGGCAGGCGTACGGAACACTGAAGCTTTCTTT. This translates into CASSLSAGVRNTEAFF.

This clone turned up a few times. The CDR3 DNA follows: TGTGCCAGCAATGGACAGGCCCTCTCTGGGGCCAACGTCCTGACTTTC. As protein: CASNGQALSGANVLTF. The chain uses TRBV2 and TRBJ2-6; 7 positions match TRBD1. Germline V CDR1 and CDR2: SNHLY, FYNNEI. The trim removed 7 bases at V and 0 bases at J, leaving 6 bases unmatched. This CDR3 has 16 residues.

The chain has TRBV7-2 and TRBJ2-7; D perhaps matches TRBD2 (5 bases). Germline CDR1 SGHTA, CDR2 FQGNSA. The CDR3 is 14 residues long. V was trimmed by 1 base and J by 4 bases, leaving 11 bases between them. The CDR3 reads CASSLGGSPYEQYF. As DNA, the CDR3 is TGTGCCAGCAGCTTAGGTGGGAGCCCGTACGAGCAGTACTTC.

J is TRBJ2-7 and V is TRBV2; D is possibly TRBD2 (6 bases). The CDR3 has 14 residues. The V gene's germline CDR1 is SNHLY and CDR2 FYNNEI. Trimming left V 3 bases short and J 2 bases short, with 11 bases between. The CDR3 region is CASSDRREAYEQYF. DNA for the CDR3: TGTGCCAGCAGTGACCGCAGGGAGGCCTACGAGCAGTACTTC.

The V call is TRBV28, the J call TRBJ1-4, with 9 bases aligning to TRBD1. V shed 3 bases and J 0 bases; nucleotides not matched to a gene: 5. Germline V gene data show CDR1 as MDHEN and CDR2 as SYDVKM. This CDR3 comprises 17 residues. CDR3 sequence reads: CASSFYRGPTTNEKLFF. The CDR3 DNA reads TGTGCCAGCAGTTTCTACAGGGGGCCCACAACTAATGAAAAACTGTTTTTT.

The chain links TRBV18 to TRBJ2-5; 7 nucleotides align to TRBD2. V lost 0 bases to trimming and J lost 4 bases; unmatched junction nucleotides: 5. Germline V gene sequence: CDR1 KGHSH, CDR2 LQKENI. The CDR3 totals 15 residues. In DNA form, the CDR3 reads TGTGCCAGCTCACCACCAGTTGCGGGAGTAGAGACCCAGTACTTC. This encodes CASSPPVAGVETQYF.

V and J are TRBV7-9 and TRBJ2-1, with TRBD2 matching over 13 bases. Germline trimming cut 5 bases from V and 2 bases from J; bases unmatched to any gene: 6. Germline CDR1 SEHNR, CDR2 FQNEAQ (reference sequence). CDR3 length: 17 amino acids. Written as DNA, the CDR3 is TGTGCCAGCAGCCCCGGGACTAGCGGGACCGCCTACAATGAGCAGTTCTTC. Translated, it gives CASSPGTSGTAYNEQFF.

Remarks on this clone: Other DNA sequences from this sample encode an identical CDR3 as well. This chain joins TRBV29-1 and TRBJ1-1; a possible D gene is TRBD1 (5 bases). Germline CDR1 and CDR2: SQVTM and ANQGSEA. This CDR3 is 11 amino acids long. Trimming cost V 1 base and J 10 bases, with 10 bases left between them. The CDR3 DNA is TGCAGCGTTGAAGTTTTCGGGGGAGCTTTCTTT. This sequence encodes CSVEVFGGAFF.

This chain uses TRBV29-1 with TRBJ2-5; 12 bases align to TRBD2. CDR3 length: 14 residues. CDR1 is SQVTM and CDR2 is ANQGSEA in the germline V gene. The V gene end was trimmed by 4 bases and the J gene end by 3 bases; junction bases not matched to a gene: 3. The CDR3 region is CSVALAGGKETQYF. CDR3 bases: TGCAGCGTTGCGCTAGCGGGGGGGAAAGAGACCCAGTACTTC.

The V and J genes are TRBV10-3 and TRBJ1-1; 10 positions match TRBD1. The ends lost 11 bases at V and 4 bases at J; junction bases unmatched: 7. Germline V gene sequence: CDR1 ENHRY, CDR2 SYGVKD. CDR3 size: 13 residues. The CDR3 spells CAVDRGQGTEAFF. For the CDR3, the DNA is TGTGCCGTTGACAGGGGGCAAGGCACTGAAGCTTTCTTT.

This chain links TRBV28 with TRBJ2-2, with D perhaps TRBD1 (5 bases). The V end lost 5 bases, the J end lost 9 bases, and 13 bases lay between the germline ends. The CDR3 totals 13 residues. Germline CDR1 reads MDHEN; CDR2 reads SYDVKM. This CDR3 is CASSDQGRRELFF. The CDR3 DNA follows: TGTGCCAGCAGTGATCAGGGTCGTAGGGAGCTGTTTTTT.

This clone was found a few times. Here the CDR3 reads CASTSSPIAGEDEQFF. CDR3 DNA sequence: TGTGCCAGCACCAGTTCTCCGATAGCGGGAGAGGATGAGCAGTTCTTC. The rearrangement uses TRBV9 and TRBJ2-1; 9 positions match TRBD2. Unmatched junction bases numbered 15, after V lost 6 bases and J lost 8 bases. The CDR3 totals 16 residues. The germline V gene encodes CDR1 SGDLS and CDR2 YYNGEE.

This chain connects TRBV27 to TRBJ2-5; 12 positions agree with TRBD2. The J call may be in error: the DNA end matches TRBJ2-7 better. The CDR3 loop spans 15 amino acids. Germline V gene sequence: CDR1 MNHEY, CDR2 SMNVEV (reference sequence). The CDR3, as DNA: TGTGCCAGCAGTTTGCTAGCGGGAGGGCAGGGCGAGCAGTACTTC. Its translation: CASSLLAGGQGEQYF.

This clone was seen a handful of times. This chain connects TRBV15 to TRBJ1-5, with TRBD1 matching over 7 bases. V lost 0 bases, J lost 9 bases, and 5 bases stayed unmatched. CDR3 length: 14 residues. Germline CDR1 and CDR2: LNHNV and YYDKDF (reference sequence). The CDR3 loop is CATSRDRGPGPQHF. The CDR3 DNA reads TGTGCCACCAGCAGAGATAGGGGGCCTGGGCCCCAGCATTTT.

The gene calls are TRBV18 and TRBJ2-7, with D perhaps matching TRBD2 (5 bases). The CDR3 totals 14 residues. Trimming shortened V by 6 bases and J by 3 bases, and 15 bases separated the two germline ends. Germline assignment: CDR1 KGHSH and CDR2 LQKENI. CDR3 DNA sequence: TGTGCCAGCTCCCCCGGACTTTCCGTCTACGAGCAGTACTTC. Residues: CASSPGLSVYEQYF.

This clone was detected once. The chain combines TRBV25-1 with TRBJ2-3; 7 nucleotides agree with TRBD2. The germline V gene has CDR1 MGHDK and CDR2 SYGVNS. V shed 4 bases and J 1 base; nucleotides not matched to a gene: 11. CDR3 length equals 17 residues. CDR3 bases: TGTGCCAGCAGTGGGCTAGAGCGGGGATGGGGCACAGATACGCAGTATTTT. Translation: CASSGLERGWGTDTQYF.

This rearrangement joins TRBV7-9 to TRBJ2-1, with 9 bases matching TRBD2. The CDR3 spans 14 residues. Trimming cost V 11 bases and J 10 bases; bases outside gene matches: 15. CDR1 and CDR2 (germline): SEHNR, FQNEAQ (reference sequence). The CDR3 loop is CAVGIDSGGLEQFF. For the CDR3, the DNA is TGTGCCGTCGGGATAGATAGCGGGGGTTTAGAGCAGTTCTTC.

The J gene is TRBJ2-3, the V gene TRBV11-2, with TRBD1 matching 8 bases. The CDR3 is 16 amino acids. Looked up from germline, CDR1 is SGHAT and CDR2 is FQNNGV. V lost 0 bases to trimming and J lost 6 bases; unmatched junction nucleotides: 8. The CDR3, as DNA: TGTGCCAGCAGCTTAGATCTGGCAGGGGGCATGGATACGCAGTATTTT. This codes for CASSLDLAGGMDTQYF. The whole variable domain, remainder taken from reference TRBV11-2 and TRBJ2-3, is EAGVAQSPRYKIIEKRQSVAFWCNPISGHATLYWYQQILGQGPKLLIQFQNNGVVDDSQLPKDRFSAERLKGVDSTLKIQPAKLEDSAVYLCASSLDLAGGMDTQYFGPGTRLTVL.

The chain uses TRBV27 and TRBJ2-1; TRBD2 matches 13 bases. Germline CDR1 MNHEY, CDR2 SMNVEV (reference sequence). The CDR3 sequence is 17 residues long. V lost 5 bases to trimming and J lost 5 bases; unmatched junction nucleotides: 9. This CDR3 is CASSPQRTSGGHNEQFF. The CDR3, as DNA: TGTGCCAGCAGTCCACAAAGGACTAGCGGGGGCCACAATGAGCAGTTCTTC.

This rearrangement joins TRBV19 to TRBJ1-3, with 7 positions matching TRBD1. After removal of 9 bases from V and 2 bases from J, the junction contained 4 bases not matched to a gene. This CDR3 spans 13 amino acids. Germline V gene lookup returns CDR1 LNHDA and CDR2 SQIVND (reference sequence). The CDR3: CASSTGAGNTIYF. In DNA form, the CDR3 reads TGTGCCAGCTCTACAGGGGCTGGAAACACCATATATTTT. Full variable domain (remainder filled in from reference TRBV19 and TRBJ1-3): DGGITQSPKYLFRKEGQNVTLSCEQNLNHDAMYWYRQDPGQGLRLIYYSQIVNDFQKGDIAEGYSVSREKKESFPLTVTSAQKNPTAFYLCASSTGAGNTIYFGEGSWLTVV.

The chain employs TRBV2 and TRBJ1-5; no clear D. The CDR3 spans 13 residues. CDR1 SNHLY and CDR2 FYNNEI come from the germline V gene. The V end was cut by 7 bases, the J end by 6 bases, with 13 bases between. In DNA form, the CDR3 reads TGTGCCAGCAACAACGAGAGGTCTCAGCCCCAGCATTTT. It specifies CASNNERSQPQHF.

The rearrangement joins TRBV4-2 to TRBJ2-7; 8 bases are shared with TRBD2. The CDR3 is 15 amino acids. Germline V CDR1 and CDR2: LGHNA, YNFKEQ. J was trimmed by 0 bases and V by 4 bases; bases with no gene match: 5. CDR3 sequence reads: CASSRGLESSYEQYF. DNA for the CDR3: TGTGCCAGCAGCCGGGGACTAGAGAGCTCCTACGAGCAGTACTTC.

The chain employs TRBV5-1 and TRBJ2-2, with 12 nucleotides matching TRBD2. The CDR3 consists of 16 residues. CDR1 SGHRS and CDR2 YFSETQ come from the germline V gene. Germline trimming cut 3 bases from V and 2 bases from J; bases unmatched to any gene: 2. The CDR3 region has the DNA TGCGCCAGCAGCTCTGGACTAGCGGGAAACACCGGGGAGCTGTTTTTT. Its protein is CASSSGLAGNTGELFF.

The chain has TRBV19 and TRBJ2-5, with D unresolved. The V end was cut by 0 bases, the J end by 3 bases, with 5 bases between. The CDR3 is 13 residues long. Looked up from germline, CDR1 is LNHDA and CDR2 is SQIVND (reference sequence). CDR3 coding DNA: TGTGCCAGTAGTATAGATTTAGAAGAGACCCAGTACTTC. It translates to CASSIDLEETQYF.

Only one count was recorded for this clone. Mismatch with germline at one junction end may stem from a read error. The genes are TRBV7-7 and TRBJ2-2; 7 bases are a match to TRBD1. Germline CDR1 reads SSHAT; CDR2 reads FNYEAQ (reference sequence). This CDR3 contains 15 residues. The CDR3 DNA reads as TGTGCTAGCAGCCAGAGACAGGGCGACACCGGGGAGCTGTTTTTT. Translated: CASSQRQGDTGELFF.

The rearrangement links TRBV28 to TRBJ1-2; a weak D match, TRBD1 (5 bases). V lost 5 bases and J 8 bases, leaving 18 bases between the germline ends. Germline V gene data show CDR1 as MDHEN and CDR2 as SYDVKM. The CDR3 has 14 amino acids. The DNA for the CDR3 is TGTGCCAGCAGTCCACATCAGGGAAGAGGCGGCTACACCTTC. Protein product: CASSPHQGRGGYTF.

CDR3 amino acids: CASSWTDYGYTF. The CDR3 region has the DNA TGTGCCAGCAGCTGGACAGATTATGGCTACACCTTC. This chain joins TRBV6-6 and TRBJ1-2, with D possibly TRBD1 on 6 matching bases. Germline-derived CDR1 and CDR2 are MNHNY and SVGAGI (reference sequence). The CDR3 is made up of 12 amino acids. Between the trimmed V and J ends, which lost 6 bases and 5 bases, there was a span of 10 bases.